The sequence of this TCR beta chain was determined in a study of T-cell reconstitution after alpha-beta-depleted transplantation in children. On this clonotype itself: The target antigen is unknown.

CDR1 is DFQATT and CDR2 is SNEGSKA in the germline V gene (reference sequence). This CDR3 has 15 residues. V trimming: 4 bases; J trimming: 2 bases; junction bases outside the gene matches: 9. The authors prepared the TCRbeta library with unique molecular identifiers. TCRdb reprocessed the PCR reads with MiXCR, giving one entry per CDR3 protein. The sample has around 450,000 distinct CDR3 sequences; more than 9% are singletons. Study conclusions and caveats: Newly made T cells mostly supplied T-cell counts and diversity one year after transplant.

The material sequenced was PBMCs, taken before TCRalphabeta/CD19-depleted stem cell transplant. The chain has TRBV20-1 and TRBJ2-3; 7 bases are shared with TRBD2. The origin of this receptor is a child younger than 10 with inherited bone marrow failure, due to receive a stem cell transplant. CDR3 sequence (DNA): TGCAGTGCTACTAGAGGGAGGGCTGACACAGATACGCAGTATTTT. This encodes CSATRGRADTDTQYF.